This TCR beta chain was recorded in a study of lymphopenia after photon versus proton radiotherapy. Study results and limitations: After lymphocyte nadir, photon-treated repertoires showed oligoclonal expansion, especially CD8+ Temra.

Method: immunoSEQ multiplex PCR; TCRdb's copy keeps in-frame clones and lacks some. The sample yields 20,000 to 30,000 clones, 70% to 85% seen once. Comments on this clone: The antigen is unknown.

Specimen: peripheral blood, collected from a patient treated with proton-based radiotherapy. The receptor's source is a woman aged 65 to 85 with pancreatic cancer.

The chain's CDR3 is CASSFPQGGQETQYF. In DNA form, the CDR3 reads TGTGCCAGCAGCTTCCCCCAGGGTGGCCAAGAGACCCAGTACTTC. The chain recombines TRBV5-4 with TRBJ2-5, with D perhaps matching TRBD1 (5 bases). The CDR3 loop spans 15 amino acids. V shed 2 bases and J shed 1 base, with 12 bases lying between them. The V gene's germline CDR1 is SGHNT and CDR2 YYREEE (reference sequence).